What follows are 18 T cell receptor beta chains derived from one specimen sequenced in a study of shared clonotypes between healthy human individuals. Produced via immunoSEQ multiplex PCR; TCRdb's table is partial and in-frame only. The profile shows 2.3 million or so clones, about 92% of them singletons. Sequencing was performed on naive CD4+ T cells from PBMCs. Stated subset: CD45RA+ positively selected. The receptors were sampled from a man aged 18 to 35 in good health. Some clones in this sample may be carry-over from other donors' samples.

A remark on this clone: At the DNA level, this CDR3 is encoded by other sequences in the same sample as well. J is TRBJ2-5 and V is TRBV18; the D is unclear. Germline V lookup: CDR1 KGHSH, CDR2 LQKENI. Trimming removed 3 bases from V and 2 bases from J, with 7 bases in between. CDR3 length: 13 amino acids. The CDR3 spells CASSPQLQETQYF. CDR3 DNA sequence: TGTGCCAGCTCACCTCAACTGCAAGAGACCCAGTACTTC.

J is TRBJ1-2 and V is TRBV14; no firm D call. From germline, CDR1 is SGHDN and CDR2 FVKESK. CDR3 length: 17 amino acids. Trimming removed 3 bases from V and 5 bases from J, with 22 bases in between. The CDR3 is CASSHGPGPTDEYGYTF. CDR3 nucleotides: TGTGCCAGCAGCCACGGACCGGGCCCTACCGACGAATATGGCTACACCTTC.

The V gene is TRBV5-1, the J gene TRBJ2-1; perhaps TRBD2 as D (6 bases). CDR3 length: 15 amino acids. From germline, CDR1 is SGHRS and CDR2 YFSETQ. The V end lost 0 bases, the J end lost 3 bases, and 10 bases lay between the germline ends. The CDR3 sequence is CASSLVGTHYNEQFF. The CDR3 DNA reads TGCGCCAGCAGCTTGGTGGGGACTCACTACAATGAGCAGTTCTTC.

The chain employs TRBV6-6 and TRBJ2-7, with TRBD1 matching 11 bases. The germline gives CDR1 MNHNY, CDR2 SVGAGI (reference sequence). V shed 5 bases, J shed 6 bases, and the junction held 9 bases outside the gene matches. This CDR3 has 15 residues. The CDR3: CASSHRDRGTLEQYF. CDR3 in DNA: TGTGCCAGCAGTCACCGGGACAGGGGGACCCTCGAGCAGTACTTC.

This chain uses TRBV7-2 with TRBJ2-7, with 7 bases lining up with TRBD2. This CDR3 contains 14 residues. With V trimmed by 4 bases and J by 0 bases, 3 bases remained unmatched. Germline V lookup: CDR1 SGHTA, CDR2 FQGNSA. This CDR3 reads CASSYRTSSYEQYF. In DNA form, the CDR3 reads TGTGCCAGCAGCTACAGGACTAGCTCCTACGAGCAGTACTTC.

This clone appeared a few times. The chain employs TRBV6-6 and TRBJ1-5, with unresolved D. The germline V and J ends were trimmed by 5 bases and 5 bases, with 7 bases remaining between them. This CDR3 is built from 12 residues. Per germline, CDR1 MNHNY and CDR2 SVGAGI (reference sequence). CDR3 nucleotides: TGTGCCAGCAGTCCCCAATATCAGCCCCAGCATTTT. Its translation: CASSPQYQPQHF.

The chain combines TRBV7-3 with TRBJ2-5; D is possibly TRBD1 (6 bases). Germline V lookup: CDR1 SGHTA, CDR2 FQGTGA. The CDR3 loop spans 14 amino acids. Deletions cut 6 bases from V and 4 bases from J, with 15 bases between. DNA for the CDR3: TGTGCCAGCAGTTCAACAGGGTGGGGAGAGACCCAGTACTTC. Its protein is CASSSTGWGETQYF. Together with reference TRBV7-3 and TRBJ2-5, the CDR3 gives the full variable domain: GAGVSQTPSNKVTEKGKYVELRCDPISGHTALYWYRQSLGQGPEFLIYFQGTGAADDSGLPNDRFFAVRPEGSVSTLKIQRTERGDSAVYLCASSSTGWGETQYFGPGTRLLVL.

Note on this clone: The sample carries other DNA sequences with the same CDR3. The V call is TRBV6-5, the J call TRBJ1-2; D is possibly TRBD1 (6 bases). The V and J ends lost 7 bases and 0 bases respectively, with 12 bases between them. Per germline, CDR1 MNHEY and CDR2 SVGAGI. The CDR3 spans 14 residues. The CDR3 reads CASTRGPANYGYTF. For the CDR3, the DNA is TGTGCCAGCACCAGGGGCCCAGCTAACTATGGCTACACCTTC.

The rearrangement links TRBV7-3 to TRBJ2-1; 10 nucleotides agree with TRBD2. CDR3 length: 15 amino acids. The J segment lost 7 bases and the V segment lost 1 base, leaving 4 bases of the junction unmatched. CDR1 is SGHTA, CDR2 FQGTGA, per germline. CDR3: CASSLNLAGVNEQFF. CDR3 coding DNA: TGTGCCAGCAGCTTAAATCTAGCGGGAGTTAATGAGCAGTTCTTC.

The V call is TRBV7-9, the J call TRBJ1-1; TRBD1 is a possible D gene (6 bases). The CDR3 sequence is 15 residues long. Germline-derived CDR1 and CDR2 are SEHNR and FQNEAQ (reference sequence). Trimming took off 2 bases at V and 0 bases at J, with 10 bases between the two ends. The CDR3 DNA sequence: TGTGCCAGCAGCTTACTCAGGGGCATGAACACTGAAGCTTTCTTT. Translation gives CASSLLRGMNTEAFF.

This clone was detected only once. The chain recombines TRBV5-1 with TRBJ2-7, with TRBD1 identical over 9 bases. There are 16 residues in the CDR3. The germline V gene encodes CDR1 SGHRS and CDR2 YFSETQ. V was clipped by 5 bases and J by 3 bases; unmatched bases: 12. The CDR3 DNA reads TGCGCCAGCAGTACCGGGACAGGGAATTTTGGCTACGAGCAGTACTTC. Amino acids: CASSTGTGNFGYEQYF.

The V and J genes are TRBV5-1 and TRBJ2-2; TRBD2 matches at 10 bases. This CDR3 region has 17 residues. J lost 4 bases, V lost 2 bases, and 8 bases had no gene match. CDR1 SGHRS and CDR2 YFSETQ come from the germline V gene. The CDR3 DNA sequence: TGCGCCAGCAGCTTAGGCCCTAGCGGGAGTAGCACCGGGGAGCTGTTTTTT. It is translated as CASSLGPSGSSTGELFF. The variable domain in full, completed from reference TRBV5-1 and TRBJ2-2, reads KAGVTQTPRYLIKTRGQQVTLSCSPISGHRSVSWYQQTPGQGLQFLFEYFSETQRNKGNFPGRFSGRQFSNSRSEMNVSTLELGDSALYLCASSLGPSGSSTGELFFGEGSRLTVL.

Here the CDR3 reads CASSVQGWDQPQHF. CDR3 nucleotides: TGTGCCAGCAGTGTACAGGGTTGGGATCAGCCCCAGCATTTT. The chain couples TRBV2 to TRBJ1-5; perhaps TRBD1 as D (6 bases). V was trimmed by 4 bases and J by 5 bases, leaving 12 bases between them. CDR1 and CDR2 (germline): SNHLY, FYNNEI. This CDR3 has 14 residues. Full variable domain (rest looked up from reference TRBV2 and TRBJ1-5): EPEVTQTPSHQVTQMGQEVILRCVPISNHLYFYWYRQILGQKVEFLVSFYNNEISEKSEIFDDQFSVERPDGSNFTLKIRSTKLEDSAMYFCASSVQGWDQPQHFGDGTRLSIL.

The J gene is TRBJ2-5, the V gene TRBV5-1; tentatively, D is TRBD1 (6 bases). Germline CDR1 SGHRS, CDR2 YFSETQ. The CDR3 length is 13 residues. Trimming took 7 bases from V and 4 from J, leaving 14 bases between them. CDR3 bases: TGCGCCAGCGTCCGACAGGCCCCAGAGACCCAGTACTTC. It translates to CASVRQAPETQYF. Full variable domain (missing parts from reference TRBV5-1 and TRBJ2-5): KAGVTQTPRYLIKTRGQQVTLSCSPISGHRSVSWYQQTPGQGLQFLFEYFSETQRNKGNFPGRFSGRQFSNSRSEMNVSTLELGDSALYLCASVRQAPETQYFGPGTRLLVL.

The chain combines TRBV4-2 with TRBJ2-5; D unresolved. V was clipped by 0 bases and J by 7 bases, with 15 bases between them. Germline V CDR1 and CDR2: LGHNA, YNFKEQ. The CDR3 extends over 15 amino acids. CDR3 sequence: CASSQERTFYGTQYF. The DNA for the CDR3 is TGTGCCAGCAGCCAAGAAAGGACCTTTTACGGGACCCAGTACTTC.

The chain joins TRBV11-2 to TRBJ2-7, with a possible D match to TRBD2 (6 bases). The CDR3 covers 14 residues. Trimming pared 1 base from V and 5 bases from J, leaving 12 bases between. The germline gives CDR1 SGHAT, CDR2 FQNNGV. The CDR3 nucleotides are TGTGCCAGCAGCTTAGGTCTAGCGAGCCACGAGCAGTACTTC. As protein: CASSLGLASHEQYF.

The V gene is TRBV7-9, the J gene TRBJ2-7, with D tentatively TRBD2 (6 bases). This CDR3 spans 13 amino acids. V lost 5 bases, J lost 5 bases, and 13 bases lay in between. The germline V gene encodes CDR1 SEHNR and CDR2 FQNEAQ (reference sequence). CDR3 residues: CASSPRSGDEQYF. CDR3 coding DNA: TGTGCCAGCAGCCCCAGGTCGGGGGACGAGCAGTACTTC.

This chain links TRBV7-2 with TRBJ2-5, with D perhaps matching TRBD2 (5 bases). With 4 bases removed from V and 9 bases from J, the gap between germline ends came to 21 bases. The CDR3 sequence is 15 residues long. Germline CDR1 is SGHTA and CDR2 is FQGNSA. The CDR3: CASSSSSGIGMAQYF. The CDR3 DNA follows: TGTGCCAGCAGCTCGTCCTCGGGGATTGGGATGGCCCAGTACTTC.